These 29 T cell receptor beta chains originate from one sample sequenced in a study of PD-L1 blockade in urothelial cancer (dated by TCRdb to 2017 to 2019). Receptors were amplified or captured by the immunoSEQ multiplex PCR assay. The source is immuneACCESS, and TCRdb retained only in-frame sequences with V and J called. Part of the clones is not carried over; for the studies checked, unresolved V genes explain less than half of this, and the remainder is unexplained. A total of about 88,000 clones appear in this sample, around nine tenths of them only once. The ten largest clones represent 8.5% to 9.5% of the sample. Here the sequenced sample was PBMCs, taken around atezolizumab (anti-PD-L1) treatment. Every receptor here comes from a man between 60 and 70 years old with urothelial cancer.

Details on this clone: The sample contains more than one DNA sequence encoding this CDR3. The chain is built from TRBV28 and TRBJ1-4; 7 nucleotides match TRBD1. The CDR3 runs 14 residues. Germline V lookup: CDR1 MDHEN, CDR2 SYDVKM. V shed 2 bases and J 8 bases; nucleotides not matched to a gene: 5. CDR3 region: CASSLRQGDEKLFF. Written as DNA, the CDR3 is TGTGCCAGCAGTTTACGGCAGGGGGACGAAAAACTGTTTTTT.

The rearrangement joins TRBV28 to TRBJ2-1; 11 positions match TRBD1. The V segment lost 4 bases and the J segment 7 bases; nucleotides outside the gene matches: 6. This CDR3 spans 15 amino acids. Germline V gives CDR1 MDHEN, CDR2 SYDVKM. CDR3 nucleotide sequence: TGTGCCAGCAGTTCTGGGACAGGGGGACCAAATGAGCAGTTCTTC. Translated: CASSSGTGGPNEQFF.

This chain links TRBV4-2 with TRBJ1-2; TRBD1 matches 7 bases. The CDR3 loop spans 15 amino acids. The germline V gene encodes CDR1 LGHNA and CDR2 YNFKEQ. V was clipped by 1 base and J by 5 bases; unmatched bases: 7. The CDR3: CASSQASPGGYGYTF. The CDR3 DNA is TGTGCCAGCAGCCAAGCCTCCCCAGGGGGTTATGGCTACACCTTC.

CDR3: CASSSSGLANEKLFF. DNA of the CDR3: TGTGCCAGTAGTTCATCAGGGCTCGCCAATGAAAAACTGTTTTTT. V usage is TRBV19 and J usage is TRBJ1-4, with D possibly matching TRBD1 (5 bases). The V end was cut by 5 bases, the J end by 5 bases, with 15 bases between. CDR3 length equals 15 residues. The V gene's germline CDR1 is LNHDA and CDR2 SQIVND (reference sequence). Full variable domain (missing parts from reference TRBV19 and TRBJ1-4): DGGITQSPKYLFRKEGQNVTLSCEQNLNHDAMYWYRQDPGQGLRLIYYSQIVNDFQKGDIAEGYSVSREKKESFPLTVTSAQKNPTAFYLCASSSSGLANEKLFFGSGTQLSVL.

This chain joins TRBV19 and TRBJ1-2, with 7 bases identical to TRBD1. Trimming cost V 5 bases and J 4 bases; bases outside gene matches: 16. Looked up from germline, CDR1 is LNHDA and CDR2 is SQIVND (reference sequence). This CDR3 has 17 residues. The CDR3 is CASSLSGQTQFGYGYTF. CDR3 bases: TGTGCCAGTAGTCTCTCGGGACAGACCCAATTCGGCTATGGCTACACCTTC.

Only a few counts were recorded for this clone. This chain links TRBV7-2 with TRBJ1-5, with TRBD1 matching over 9 bases. The germline V gene has CDR1 SGHTA and CDR2 FQGNSA. CDR3 length equals 15 residues. V dropped 1 base and J dropped 4; count of bases not matched to a gene: 2. DNA for the CDR3: TGTGCCAGCAGCTTAGTTGGGACAGGGAATCAGCCCCAGCATTTT. As protein: CASSLVGTGNQPQHF. The whole variable domain, remainder taken from reference TRBV7-2 and TRBJ1-5, is GAGVSQSPSNKVTEKGKDVELRCDPISGHTALYWYRQSLGQGLEFLIYFQGNSAPDKSGLPSDRFSAERTGGSVSTLTIQRTQQEDSAVYLCASSLVGTGNQPQHFGDGTRLSIL.

The J gene is TRBJ2-5, the V gene TRBV7-3; 7 bases are shared with TRBD1. V dropped 5 bases and J dropped 6; count of bases not matched to a gene: 9. This CDR3 has 14 residues. The V gene's germline CDR1 is SGHTA and CDR2 FQGTGA. The CDR3 DNA sequence: TGTGCCAGCAGCCCGATGGGGACAGTGAAGACCCAGTACTTC. Translated, it gives CASSPMGTVKTQYF.

The V and J genes are TRBV9 and TRBJ2-2; TRBD2 agrees at 8 bases. Trimming took 3 bases from V and 7 from J; bases not matched to a gene: 8. The CDR3 length is 15 residues. CDR1 is SGDLS and CDR2 is YYNGEE in the germline V gene. The CDR3 DNA is TGTGCCAGCAGCGGAAGCGGGGGCTTCGACGGGGAGCTGTTTTTT. Its translation: CASSGSGGFDGELFF.

As for this clone: Other nucleotide sequences in the sample specify the same CDR3. The chain is built from TRBV19 and TRBJ2-7; 11 bases are a match to TRBD2. In germline, CDR1 is LNHDA, CDR2 SQIVND (reference sequence). V was pared by 5 bases and J by 0 bases, with 3 bases of the junction left unmatched. The CDR3 is made up of 15 amino acids. The CDR3 DNA sequence: TGTGCCAGTAGTCTGACTAGCGGGGACTCCTACGAGCAGTACTTC. This codes for CASSLTSGDSYEQYF.

The chain carries TRBV9 and TRBJ2-2; maybe TRBD2 (5 bases). CDR3 length: 14 residues. The germline CDR1 and CDR2 sequences are SGDLS and YYNGEE. Trimming stripped 0 bases from V and 9 bases from J, with 12 bases between. The CDR3 reads CASSVGGSKRELFF. The CDR3 DNA follows: TGTGCCAGCAGCGTAGGCGGGTCGAAGAGGGAGCTGTTTTTT.

The chain has TRBV28 and TRBJ2-7, with 7 bases matching TRBD2. The ends lost 8 bases at V and 0 bases at J; junction bases unmatched: 10. This CDR3 has 15 residues. Germline CDR1 and CDR2: MDHEN and SYDVKM. CDR3 in amino acids: CASGGELGLSYEQYF. The CDR3 coding sequence is TGTGCCAGCGGGGGGGAATTGGGTCTCTCCTACGAGCAGTACTTC. Looking up the rest from reference TRBV28 and TRBJ2-7 gives the full variable domain: DVKVTQSSRYLVKRTGEKVFLECVQDMDHENMFWYRQDPGLGLRLIYFSYDVKMKEKGDIPEGYSVSREKKERFSLILESASTNQTSMYLCASGGELGLSYEQYFGPGTRLTVT.

Worth noting for this clone: Other DNA sequences from this sample encode an identical CDR3 as well. This chain connects TRBV5-1 to TRBJ2-1, with TRBD2 as a possible D gene (5 bases). The length of the CDR3 is 15 residues. Germline V lookup: CDR1 SGHRS, CDR2 YFSETQ. V was cut by 5 bases and J by 0 bases, with 12 bases left in between. CDR3 nucleotide sequence: TGCGCCAGCAGTCCACGGGATAGCTCCTACAATGAGCAGTTCTTC. This sequence encodes CASSPRDSSYNEQFF.

The J gene is TRBJ2-7, the V gene TRBV18; TRBD1 is a possible D gene (6 bases). CDR1 and CDR2 from the germline V gene are KGHSH and LQKENI. The CDR3 length is 14 residues. V was pared by 2 bases and J by 8 bases, with 16 bases between. The CDR3: CASSPRQGSGQQYF. The CDR3 DNA sequence: TGTGCCAGCTCACCAAGGCAGGGGAGTGGGCAGCAGTACTTC.

This rearrangement joins TRBV28 to TRBJ1-2; 8 bases are shared with TRBD1. The CDR3 is 14 residues long. The ends lost 1 base at V and 6 bases at J; junction bases unmatched: 4. Germline V lookup: CDR1 MDHEN, CDR2 SYDVKM. Here the CDR3 DNA reads TGTGCCAGCAGTTTATTAACAGGGGGGGATGGCTACACCTTC. It yields the protein CASSLLTGGDGYTF.

The chain has TRBV30 and TRBJ2-1, with 9 bases identical to TRBD2. CDR1 GTSNPN and CDR2 SVGIG come from the germline V gene (reference sequence). The junction had 5 bases not matched to a gene; V was cut back by 3 bases and J by 2 bases. The CDR3 has 15 amino acids. CDR3 bases: TGTGCCTGGAGGGCGACTAGCGGTACCTACAATGAGCAGTTCTTC. The encoded protein is CAWRATSGTYNEQFF. The complete variable domain, with remaining parts taken from reference TRBV30 and TRBJ2-1, reads SQTIHQWPATLVQPVGSPLSLECTVEGTSNPNLYWYRQAAGRGLQLLFYSVGIGQISSEVPQNLSASRPQDRQFILSSKKLLLSDSGFYLCAWRATSGTYNEQFFGPGTRLTVL.

The table lists this clone with a few counts. The chain employs TRBV25-1 and TRBJ1-5; a weak D match, TRBD1 (5 bases). The CDR3 covers 14 residues. V lost 2 bases and J lost 3, with 8 bases in between. Germline V gives CDR1 MGHDK, CDR2 SYGVNS. DNA for the CDR3: TGTGCCAGCAGTGAAACAGGACACAATCAGCCCCAGCATTTT. Protein: CASSETGHNQPQHF.

V is TRBV28 and J is TRBJ1-1, with TRBD1 matching 10 bases. V was clipped by 6 bases and J by 8 bases; unmatched bases: 9. The CDR3 runs to 14 residues. Looked up from germline, CDR1 is MDHEN and CDR2 is SYDVKM. The CDR3 DNA sequence: TGTGCCAGCAGAAGACAGGGGGCTCCGAAGGAAGCTTTCTTT. The encoded protein is CASRRQGAPKEAFF.

This sequence joins TRBV6-1 and TRBJ1-5; a possible D gene is TRBD1 (6 bases). This CDR3 spans 15 amino acids. V was shortened by 8 bases and J by 2 bases, with 16 bases between the two germline ends. CDR1 is MNHNS, CDR2 SASEGT, per germline. For the CDR3, the DNA is TGTGCCAGCGATCAGGGGCGCAATGGCAATCAGCCCCAGCATTTT. This translates into CASDQGRNGNQPQHF.

The chain has TRBV7-6 and TRBJ1-5; 11 bases agree with TRBD1. The CDR3 is made up of 15 amino acids. V shed 5 bases and J 4 bases; nucleotides not matched to a gene: 4. CDR1 and CDR2 from the germline V gene are SGHVS and FNYEAQ. Here the CDR3 DNA reads TGTGCCAGCAGCGAAGGGACAGGGGGGAATCAGCCCCAGCATTTT. Translation gives CASSEGTGGNQPQHF.

The chain employs TRBV11-2 and TRBJ2-1; tentative D call: TRBD1 (8 bases). Germline CDR1 and CDR2: SGHAT and FQNNGV. This CDR3 comprises 16 residues. With 5 bases removed from V and 7 bases from J, the gap between germline ends came to 21 bases. The CDR3 DNA reads as TGTGCCAGCAGCCAAGGGACAGGAAAAGCGGGGAATGAGCAGTTCTTC. Its translation is CASSQGTGKAGNEQFF.

CDR3 nucleotides: TGTGCCAGTAGCACGGACACCTCCTCTGGAAACACCATATATTTT. Protein product: CASSTDTSSGNTIYF. The J gene is TRBJ1-3, the V gene TRBV19; D possibly corresponds to TRBD1 (5 bases). V was pared by 6 bases and J by 0 bases, with 12 bases between. Germline V gives CDR1 LNHDA, CDR2 SQIVND (reference sequence). The CDR3 loop spans 15 amino acids.

The chain links TRBV7-2 to TRBJ2-1; 8 positions match TRBD2. This CDR3 spans 15 amino acids. Losses at the gene ends were 3 bases for V and 9 bases for J; bases not matched to a gene: 10. Germline lookup yields CDR1 SGHTA and CDR2 FQGNSA. The CDR3 loop reads CASSFSGAPGVEQFF. DNA for the CDR3: TGTGCCAGCAGCTTTAGCGGGGCGCCGGGCGTTGAGCAGTTCTTC. Based on the CDR3 plus reference TRBV7-2 and TRBJ2-1, the full variable domain is GAGVSQSPSNKVTEKGKDVELRCDPISGHTALYWYRQSLGQGLEFLIYFQGNSAPDKSGLPSDRFSAERTGGSVSTLTIQRTQQEDSAVYLCASSFSGAPGVEQFFGPGTRLTVL.

The chain employs TRBV6-1 and TRBJ2-2, with D perhaps matching TRBD1 (6 bases). V was trimmed by 4 bases and J by 1 base, leaving 10 bases between them. CDR3 size: 15 residues. Germline-derived CDR1 and CDR2 are MNHNS and SASEGT. This CDR3 is CASSAPGQNTGELFF. CDR3 in DNA: TGTGCCAGCAGTGCGCCGGGACAGAACACCGGGGAGCTGTTTTTT.

The chain carries TRBV7-6 and TRBJ1-2, with 11 bases matching TRBD1. The J segment lost 5 bases and the V segment lost 4 bases, leaving 9 bases of the junction unmatched. CDR1 is SGHVS, CDR2 FNYEAQ, per germline. This CDR3 is built from 16 residues. CDR3: CASSSGQGETIYGYTF. DNA of the CDR3: TGTGCCAGCAGCTCGGGACAGGGGGAGACGATTTATGGCTACACCTTC.

The rearrangement uses TRBV4-2 and TRBJ2-3; D not resolved. Trimming pared 1 base from V and 3 bases from J, leaving 5 bases between. The germline CDR1 and CDR2 sequences are LGHNA and YNFKEQ. The CDR3 runs 13 residues. CDR3 amino acids: CASSQGLTDTQYF. CDR3 coding DNA: TGTGCCAGCAGCCAAGGTCTTACAGATACGCAGTATTTT.

V usage is TRBV6-5 and J usage is TRBJ2-7, with no clear D. The V gene's germline CDR1 is MNHEY and CDR2 SVGAGI. This CDR3 spans 12 amino acids. The V end was cut by 0 bases, the J end by 7 bases, with 7 bases between. Here the CDR3 DNA reads TGTGCCAGCAGTTACTCGACTGGGGAGCAGTACTTC. As protein: CASSYSTGEQYF.

This chain connects TRBV4-3 to TRBJ2-2, with 8 bases identical to TRBD1. CDR1 and CDR2 (germline): LGHNA, YSLEER. CDR3 length: 15 amino acids. Trimming at V came to 4 bases and at J to 5 bases, leaving 6 bases not matched to a gene. CDR3 sequence reads: CASSLQGARTGELFF. In nucleotides, the CDR3 is TGCGCCAGCAGCCTGCAGGGGGCACGGACCGGGGAGCTGTTTTTT.

CDR3: CASSQVSYSNQPQHF. The CDR3 DNA sequence: TGCGCCAGCAGCCAAGTTTCGTATAGCAATCAGCCCCAGCATTTT. The chain carries TRBV4-1 and TRBJ1-5; no firm D call. The germline V and J ends were trimmed by 1 base and 0 bases, with 7 bases remaining between them. The CDR3 covers 15 residues. Germline-derived CDR1 and CDR2 are MGHRA and YSYEKL.

This clone showed up just once. The J gene is TRBJ2-7, the V gene TRBV7-8, with D possibly matching TRBD2 (5 bases). The V end was cut by 5 bases, the J end by 0 bases, with 14 bases between. In germline, CDR1 is SGHVS, CDR2 FQNEAQ. This CDR3 region has 15 residues. The CDR3 DNA follows: TGTGCCAGCAGCGCAGAACTAGAGTCCTCCTACGAGCAGTACTTC. It encodes CASSAELESSYEQYF. Full variable domain (outside the CDR3, taken from reference TRBV7-8 and TRBJ2-7): GAGVSQSPRYKVAKRGQDVALRCDPISGHVSLFWYQQALGQGPEFLTYFQNEAQLDKSGLPSDRFFAERPEGSVSTLKIQRTQQEDSAVYLCASSAELESSYEQYFGPGTRLTVT.